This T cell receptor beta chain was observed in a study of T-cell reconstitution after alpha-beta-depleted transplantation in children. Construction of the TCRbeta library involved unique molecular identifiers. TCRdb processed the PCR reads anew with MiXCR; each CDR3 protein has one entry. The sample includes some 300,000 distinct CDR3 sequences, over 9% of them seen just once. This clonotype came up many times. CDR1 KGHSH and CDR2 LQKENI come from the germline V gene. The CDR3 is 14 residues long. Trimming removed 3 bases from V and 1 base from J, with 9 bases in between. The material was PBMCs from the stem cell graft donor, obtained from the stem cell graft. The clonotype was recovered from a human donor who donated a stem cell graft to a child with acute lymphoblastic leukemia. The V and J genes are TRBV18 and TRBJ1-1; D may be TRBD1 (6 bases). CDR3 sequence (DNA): TGTGCCAGCTCACCCGGGACACCGAACACTGAAGCTTTCTTT. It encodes CASSPGTPNTEAFF.